Listed here is a single T cell receptor (beta chain). CDR3 length equals 16 residues. The V and J ends lost 9 bases and 0 bases, in that order; junction bases with no gene match: 10. CDR1 and CDR2 (germline): LNHDA, SQIVND (reference sequence). This sample was taken from a study of T cell changes during pregnancy in multiple sclerosis. Libraries were prepared by immunoSEQ multiplex PCR; TCRdb keeps only in-frame clonotypes and omits some of them. The sample contains tens of thousands of clones, 88% of which appear only once. The chain uses TRBV19 and TRBJ2-2; 7 nucleotides match TRBD2. Sample: CD4+ T cells from peripheral blood mononuclear cells, taken in the second trimester of pregnancy. The sequence was collected from a female donor with multiple sclerosis, enrolled in a pregnancy study. CDR3 residues: CASMGRLASNTGELFF. DNA for the CDR3: TGTGCCAGCATGGGGCGACTAGCATCGAACACCGGGGAGCTGTTTTTT.